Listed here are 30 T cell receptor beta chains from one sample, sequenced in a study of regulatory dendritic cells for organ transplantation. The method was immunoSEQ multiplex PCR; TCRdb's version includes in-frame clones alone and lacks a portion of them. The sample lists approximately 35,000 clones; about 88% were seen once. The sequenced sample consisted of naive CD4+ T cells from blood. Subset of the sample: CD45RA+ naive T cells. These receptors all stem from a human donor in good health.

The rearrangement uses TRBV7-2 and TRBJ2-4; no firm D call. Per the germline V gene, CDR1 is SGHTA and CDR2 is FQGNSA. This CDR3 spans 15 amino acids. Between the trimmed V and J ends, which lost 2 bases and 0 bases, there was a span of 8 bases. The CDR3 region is CASSLSPVAKNIQYF. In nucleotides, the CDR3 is TGTGCCAGCAGCTTATCACCGGTAGCCAAAAACATTCAGTACTTC. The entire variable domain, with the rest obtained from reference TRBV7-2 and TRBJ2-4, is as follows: GAGVSQSPSNKVTEKGKDVELRCDPISGHTALYWYRQSLGQGLEFLIYFQGNSAPDKSGLPSDRFSAERTGGSVSTLTIQRTQQEDSAVYLCASSLSPVAKNIQYFGAGTRLSVL.

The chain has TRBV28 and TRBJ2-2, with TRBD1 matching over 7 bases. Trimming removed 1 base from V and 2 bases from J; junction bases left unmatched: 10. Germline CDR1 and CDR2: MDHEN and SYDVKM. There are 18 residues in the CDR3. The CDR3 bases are TGTGCCAGCAGTTTATTTTGGGTGACAGGGACCAACACCGGGGAGCTGTTTTTT. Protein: CASSLFWVTGTNTGELFF.

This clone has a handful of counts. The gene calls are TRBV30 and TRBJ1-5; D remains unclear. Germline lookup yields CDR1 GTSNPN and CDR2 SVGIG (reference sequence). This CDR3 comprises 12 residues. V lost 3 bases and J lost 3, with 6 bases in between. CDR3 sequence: CAWSGPNQPQHF. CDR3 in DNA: TGTGCCTGGAGCGGACCCAATCAGCCCCAGCATTTT.

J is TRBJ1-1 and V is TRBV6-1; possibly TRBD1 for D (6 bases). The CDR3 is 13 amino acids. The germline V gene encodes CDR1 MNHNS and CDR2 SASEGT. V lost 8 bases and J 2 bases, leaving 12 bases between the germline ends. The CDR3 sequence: CASGHRENTEAFF. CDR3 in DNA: TGTGCCAGCGGCCACAGGGAAAACACTGAAGCTTTCTTT.

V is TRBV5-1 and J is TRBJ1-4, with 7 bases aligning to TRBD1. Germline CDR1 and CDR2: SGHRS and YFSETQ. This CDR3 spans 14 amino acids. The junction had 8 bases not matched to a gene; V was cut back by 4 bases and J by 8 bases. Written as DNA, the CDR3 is TGCGCCAGCAGCACCGGGACAGAGGAGGAAAAACTGTTTTTT. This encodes CASSTGTEEEKLFF.

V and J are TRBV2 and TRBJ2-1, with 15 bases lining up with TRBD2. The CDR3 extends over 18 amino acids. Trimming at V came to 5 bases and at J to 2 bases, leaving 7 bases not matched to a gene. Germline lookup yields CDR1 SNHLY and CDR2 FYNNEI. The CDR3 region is CASSPGTSGRWTYNEQFF. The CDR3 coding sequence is TGTGCCAGCAGTCCCGGGACTAGCGGGAGGTGGACCTACAATGAGCAGTTCTTC.

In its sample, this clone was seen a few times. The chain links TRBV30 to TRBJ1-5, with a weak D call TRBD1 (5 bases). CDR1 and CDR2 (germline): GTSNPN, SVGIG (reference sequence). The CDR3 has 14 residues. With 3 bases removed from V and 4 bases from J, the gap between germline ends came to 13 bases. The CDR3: CAWRGGAENQPQHF. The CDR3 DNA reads TGTGCCTGGAGGGGCGGGGCAGAGAATCAGCCCCAGCATTTT.

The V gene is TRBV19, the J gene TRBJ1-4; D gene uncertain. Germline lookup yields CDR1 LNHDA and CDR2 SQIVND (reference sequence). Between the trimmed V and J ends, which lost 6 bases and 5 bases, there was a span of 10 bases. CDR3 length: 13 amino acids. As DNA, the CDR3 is TGTGCCAGTAGGATACAGAGAAATGAAAAACTGTTTTTT. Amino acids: CASRIQRNEKLFF.

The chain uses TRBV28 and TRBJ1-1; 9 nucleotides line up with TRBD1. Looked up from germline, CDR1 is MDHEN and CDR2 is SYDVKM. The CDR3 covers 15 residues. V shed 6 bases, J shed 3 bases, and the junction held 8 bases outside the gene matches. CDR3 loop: CASRTGGFIDTEAFF. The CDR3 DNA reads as TGTGCCAGCAGGACAGGGGGTTTCATCGACACTGAAGCTTTCTTT.

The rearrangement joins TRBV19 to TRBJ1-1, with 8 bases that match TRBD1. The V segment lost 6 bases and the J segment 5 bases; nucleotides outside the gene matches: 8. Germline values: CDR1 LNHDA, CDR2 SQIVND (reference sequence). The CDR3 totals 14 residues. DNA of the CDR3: TGTGCCAGTAGAGTGGGACAGGCGTCTACTGAAGCTTTCTTT. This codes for CASRVGQASTEAFF.

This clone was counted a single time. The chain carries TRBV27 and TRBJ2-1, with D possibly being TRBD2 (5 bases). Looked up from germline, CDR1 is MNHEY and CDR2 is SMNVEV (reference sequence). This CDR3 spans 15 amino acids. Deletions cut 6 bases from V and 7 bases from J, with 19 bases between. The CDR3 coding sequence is TGTGCCAGCAGCCCATATATCTACCGGGATAATGAGCAGTTCTTC. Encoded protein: CASSPYIYRDNEQFF.

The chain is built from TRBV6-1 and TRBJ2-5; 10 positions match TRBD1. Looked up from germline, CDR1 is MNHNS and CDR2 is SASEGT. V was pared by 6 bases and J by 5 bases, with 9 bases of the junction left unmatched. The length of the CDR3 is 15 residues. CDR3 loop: CASRKLDRGRETQYF. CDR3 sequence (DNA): TGTGCCAGCAGGAAACTTGACAGGGGGCGGGAGACCCAGTACTTC.

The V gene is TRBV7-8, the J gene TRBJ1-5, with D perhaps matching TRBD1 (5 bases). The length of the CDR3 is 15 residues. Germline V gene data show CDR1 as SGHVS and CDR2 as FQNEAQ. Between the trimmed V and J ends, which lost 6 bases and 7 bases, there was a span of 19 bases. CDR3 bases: TGTGCCAGCAGTCACCGGGACGTGGTGGGGCAGCCCCAGCATTTT. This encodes CASSHRDVVGQPQHF. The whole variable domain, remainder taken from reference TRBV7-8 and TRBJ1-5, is GAGVSQSPRYKVAKRGQDVALRCDPISGHVSLFWYQQALGQGPEFLTYFQNEAQLDKSGLPSDRFFAERPEGSVSTLKIQRTQQEDSAVYLCASSHRDVVGQPQHFGDGTRLSIL.

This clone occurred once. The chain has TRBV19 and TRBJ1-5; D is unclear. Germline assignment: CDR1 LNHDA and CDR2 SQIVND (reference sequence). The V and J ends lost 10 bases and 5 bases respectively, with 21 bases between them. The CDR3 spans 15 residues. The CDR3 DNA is TGTGCCACCAAGTCCGGACGCACCTTTTATCAGCCCCAGCATTTT. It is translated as CATKSGRTFYQPQHF.

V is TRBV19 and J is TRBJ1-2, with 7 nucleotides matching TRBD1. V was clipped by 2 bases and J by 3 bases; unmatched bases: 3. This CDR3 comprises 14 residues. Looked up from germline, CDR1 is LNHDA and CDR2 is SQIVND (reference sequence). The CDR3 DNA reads TGTGCCAGTAGTATAACCGGGACAGACTATGGCTACACCTTC. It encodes CASSITGTDYGYTF.

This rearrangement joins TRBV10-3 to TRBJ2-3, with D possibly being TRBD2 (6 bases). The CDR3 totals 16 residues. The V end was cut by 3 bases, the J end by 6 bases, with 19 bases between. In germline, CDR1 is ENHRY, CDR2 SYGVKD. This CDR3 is CAISDAASGSPDTQYF. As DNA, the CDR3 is TGTGCCATCAGTGATGCGGCCAGCGGGTCACCCGATACGCAGTATTTT.

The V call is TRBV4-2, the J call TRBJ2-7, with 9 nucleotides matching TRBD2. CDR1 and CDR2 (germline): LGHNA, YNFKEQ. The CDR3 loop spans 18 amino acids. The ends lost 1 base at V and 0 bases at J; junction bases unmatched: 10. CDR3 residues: CASSQAATSGSASYEQYF. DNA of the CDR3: TGTGCCAGCAGCCAAGCGGCGACTAGCGGTTCTGCCTCCTACGAGCAGTACTTC.

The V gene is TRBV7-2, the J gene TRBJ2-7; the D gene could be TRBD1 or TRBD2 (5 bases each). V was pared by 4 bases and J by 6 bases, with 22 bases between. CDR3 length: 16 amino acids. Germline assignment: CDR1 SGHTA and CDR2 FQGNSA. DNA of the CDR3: TGTGCCAGCAGCTCGGGCCCCCGAGACAGAGGACTCGAGCAGTACTTC. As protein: CASSSGPRDRGLEQYF.

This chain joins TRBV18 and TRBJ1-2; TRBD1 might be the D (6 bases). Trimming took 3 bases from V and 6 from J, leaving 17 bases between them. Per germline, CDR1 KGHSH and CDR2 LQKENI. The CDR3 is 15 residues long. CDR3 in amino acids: CASSPGTPPRDGYTF. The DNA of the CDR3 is TGTGCCAGCTCACCGGGGACACCTCCCCGGGATGGCTACACCTTC. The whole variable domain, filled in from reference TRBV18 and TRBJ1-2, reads NAGVMQNPRHLVRRRGQEARLRCSPMKGHSHVYWYRQLPEEGLKFMVYLQKENIIDESGMPKERFSAEFPKEGPSILRIQQVVRGDSAAYFCASSPGTPPRDGYTFGSGTRLTVV.

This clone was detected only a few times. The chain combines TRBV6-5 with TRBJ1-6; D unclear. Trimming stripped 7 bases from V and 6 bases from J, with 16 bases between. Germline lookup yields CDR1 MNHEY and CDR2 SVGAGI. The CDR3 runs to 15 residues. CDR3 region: CASTDLPLINSPLHF. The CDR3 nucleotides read TGTGCCAGCACTGATCTTCCCCTTATTAATTCACCCCTCCACTTT.

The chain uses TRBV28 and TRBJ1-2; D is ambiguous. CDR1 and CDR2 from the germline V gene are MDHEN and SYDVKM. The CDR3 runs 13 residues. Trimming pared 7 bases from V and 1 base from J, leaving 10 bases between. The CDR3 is CASTPQINYGYTF. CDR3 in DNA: TGTGCCAGCACCCCTCAAATTAACTATGGCTACACCTTC.

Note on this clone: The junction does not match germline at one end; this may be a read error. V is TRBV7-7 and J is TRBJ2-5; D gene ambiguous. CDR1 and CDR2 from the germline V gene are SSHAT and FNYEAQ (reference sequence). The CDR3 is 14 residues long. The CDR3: CASSLALGYETQYF. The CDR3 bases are TGTGCTAGCAGCTTAGCTCTAGGTTACGAGACCCAGTACTTC.

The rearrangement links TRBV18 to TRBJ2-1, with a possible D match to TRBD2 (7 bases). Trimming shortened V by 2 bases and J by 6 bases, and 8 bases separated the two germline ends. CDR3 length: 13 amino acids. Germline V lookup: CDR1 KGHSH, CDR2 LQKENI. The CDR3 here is CASSPRGGNEQFF. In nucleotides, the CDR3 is TGTGCCAGCTCACCAAGGGGGGGCAATGAGCAGTTCTTC. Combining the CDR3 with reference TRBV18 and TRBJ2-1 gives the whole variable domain NAGVMQNPRHLVRRRGQEARLRCSPMKGHSHVYWYRQLPEEGLKFMVYLQKENIIDESGMPKERFSAEFPKEGPSILRIQQVVRGDSAAYFCASSPRGGNEQFFGPGTRLTVL.

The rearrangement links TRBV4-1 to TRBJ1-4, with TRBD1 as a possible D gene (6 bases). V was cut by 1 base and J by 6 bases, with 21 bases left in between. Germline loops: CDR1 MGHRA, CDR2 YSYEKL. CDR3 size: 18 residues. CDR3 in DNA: TGCGCCAGCAGCCAAGTAGCGAGGCTCAGGGGACGGGATGAAAAACTGTTTTTT. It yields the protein CASSQVARLRGRDEKLFF.

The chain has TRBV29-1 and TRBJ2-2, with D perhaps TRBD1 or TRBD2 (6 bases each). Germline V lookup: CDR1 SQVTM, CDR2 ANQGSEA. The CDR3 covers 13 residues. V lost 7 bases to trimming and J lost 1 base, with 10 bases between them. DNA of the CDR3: TGCAGCGCGGAGGGGGGGAACACCGGGGAGCTGTTTTTT. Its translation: CSAEGGNTGELFF.

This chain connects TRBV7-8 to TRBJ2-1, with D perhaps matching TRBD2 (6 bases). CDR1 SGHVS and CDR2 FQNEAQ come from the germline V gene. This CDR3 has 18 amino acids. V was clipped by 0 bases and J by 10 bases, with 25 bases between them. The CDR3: CASSLALWDSTIPREQFF. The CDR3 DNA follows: TGTGCCAGCAGCTTAGCCCTTTGGGACTCAACAATCCCCCGGGAGCAGTTCTTC.

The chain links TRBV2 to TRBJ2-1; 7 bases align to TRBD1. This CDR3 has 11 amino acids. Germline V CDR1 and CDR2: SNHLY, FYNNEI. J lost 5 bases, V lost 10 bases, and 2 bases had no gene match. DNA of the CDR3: TGTGCCACCGGACAGGACAATGAGCAGTTCTTC. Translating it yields CATGQDNEQFF.

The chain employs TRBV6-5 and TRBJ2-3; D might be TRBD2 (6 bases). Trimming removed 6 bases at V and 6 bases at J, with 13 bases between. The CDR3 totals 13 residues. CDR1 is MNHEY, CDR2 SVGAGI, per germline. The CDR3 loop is CASRRGLGDTQYF. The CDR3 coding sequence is TGTGCCAGCAGAAGGGGACTCGGCGATACGCAGTATTTT.

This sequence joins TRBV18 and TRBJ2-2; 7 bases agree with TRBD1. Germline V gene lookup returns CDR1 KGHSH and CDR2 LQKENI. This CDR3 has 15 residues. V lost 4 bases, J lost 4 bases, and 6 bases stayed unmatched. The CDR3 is CASSRTGPGTGELFF. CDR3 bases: TGTGCCAGCTCACGGACAGGCCCGGGCACCGGGGAGCTGTTTTTT.

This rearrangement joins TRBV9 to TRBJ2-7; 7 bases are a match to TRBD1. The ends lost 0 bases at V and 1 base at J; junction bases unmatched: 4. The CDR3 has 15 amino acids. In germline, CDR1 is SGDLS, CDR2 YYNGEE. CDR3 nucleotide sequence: TGTGCCAGCAGCGTAGCCTCGACAGGGTCCTACGAGCAGTACTTC. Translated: CASSVASTGSYEQYF.